This entry lists 17 T cell receptor beta chains sequenced from one sample in a study of shared clonotypes between healthy human individuals. Produced via immunoSEQ multiplex PCR; TCRdb's table is partial and in-frame only. The data show roughly 1,600,000 clones, approximately 98.5% seen once. Sample: naive CD4+ T cells sorted from blood. Subset given: CD45RA+ positively selected. These receptors came from a man between 25 and 39 years old in good health.

This chain uses TRBV28 with TRBJ2-1; D perhaps matches TRBD2 (6 bases). Trimming took off 10 bases at V and 0 bases at J, with 13 bases between the two ends. The CDR3 totals 14 residues. Germline V lookup: CDR1 MDHEN, CDR2 SYDVKM. CDR3 sequence reads: CATLQGGSYNEQFF. Written as DNA, the CDR3 is TGTGCCACTCTGCAGGGAGGCTCCTACAATGAGCAGTTCTTC. Full variable domain (rest looked up from reference TRBV28 and TRBJ2-1): DVKVTQSSRYLVKRTGEKVFLECVQDMDHENMFWYRQDPGLGLRLIYFSYDVKMKEKGDIPEGYSVSREKKERFSLILESASTNQTSMYLCATLQGGSYNEQFFGPGTRLTVL.

The chain employs TRBV28 and TRBJ2-7; weak D call: TRBD1 (5 bases). The V gene lost 6 bases and the J gene lost 5 bases, with 17 bases spanning the gap. CDR1 MDHEN and CDR2 SYDVKM come from the germline V gene. CDR3 size: 14 residues. The CDR3 spells CASSYAAGIHEQYF. Here the CDR3 DNA reads TGTGCCAGCAGCTACGCAGCAGGGATCCACGAGCAGTACTTC.

The rearrangement links TRBV2 to TRBJ1-1; TRBD1 aligns across 7 bases. The V gene's germline CDR1 is SNHLY and CDR2 FYNNEI. This CDR3 has 15 residues. V shed 5 bases, J shed 0 bases, and the junction held 6 bases outside the gene matches. DNA of the CDR3: TGTGCCAGCAGTCGACGACAGGGACTGAACACTGAAGCTTTCTTT. This sequence encodes CASSRRQGLNTEAFF.

The chain is built from TRBV5-4 and TRBJ2-6, with 9 bases identical to TRBD2. This CDR3 has 18 amino acids. CDR1 is SGHNT and CDR2 is YYREEE in the germline V gene (reference sequence). Unmatched junction bases numbered 13, after V lost 7 bases and J lost 2 bases. CDR3 amino acids: CASVSSAGGGAGANVLTF. The CDR3, as DNA: TGTGCCAGCGTCAGCAGCGCGGGAGGGGGTGCTGGGGCCAACGTCCTGACTTTC.

The chain has TRBV11-3 and TRBJ2-5; perhaps TRBD1 as D (6 bases). With 5 bases removed from V and 9 bases from J, the gap between germline ends came to 16 bases. The CDR3 has 13 amino acids. Germline V CDR1 and CDR2: SGHNT, YENEEA. CDR3 residues: CASSKKGDLAQYF. In DNA, the CDR3 is TGTGCCAGCAGCAAAAAGGGGGATTTGGCCCAGTACTTC.

The V gene is TRBV27, the J gene TRBJ2-7; 8 nucleotides align to TRBD2. This CDR3 has 14 amino acids. With 2 bases clipped from V and 4 bases from J, the junction kept 4 bases outside the gene matches. Germline lookup yields CDR1 MNHEY and CDR2 SMNVEV (reference sequence). The CDR3 region is CASSLTSGFYEQYF. In DNA form, the CDR3 reads TGTGCCAGCAGTTTAACTAGCGGATTTTACGAGCAGTACTTC.

V and J are TRBV9 and TRBJ2-1; 11 bases fit TRBD2. CDR3 size: 15 residues. J lost 9 bases, V lost 4 bases, and 9 bases had no gene match. Germline assignment: CDR1 SGDLS and CDR2 YYNGEE. CDR3 residues: CASSRVAGGPIEQFF. CDR3 nucleotides: TGTGCCAGCAGCAGAGTAGCGGGAGGGCCGATTGAGCAGTTCTTC.

Here the CDR3 DNA reads TGTGCCAGTAGTAAAAACCGACAGGAGAACACTGAAGCTTTCTTT. Translation: CASSKNRQENTEAFF. The chain recombines TRBV19 with TRBJ1-1; D possibly corresponds to TRBD1 (6 bases). The CDR3 length is 15 residues. Looked up from germline, CDR1 is LNHDA and CDR2 is SQIVND (reference sequence). V lost 4 bases, J lost 1 base, and 13 bases lay in between.

This chain uses TRBV10-1 with TRBJ2-2, with TRBD1 matching 10 bases. CDR1 and CDR2 from the germline V gene are WNHNN and SYGVQD (reference sequence). J gave up 7 bases and V 7 bases, and 9 bases lay outside the gene matches. CDR3 length: 15 residues. CDR3 sequence (DNA): TGCGCCAGCAAGAAAGACAGGGGGCTTTACGGGGAGCTGTTTTTT. It translates to CASKKDRGLYGELFF.

The V call is TRBV5-1, the J call TRBJ1-2, with 8 bases matching TRBD1. Germline V gene sequence: CDR1 SGHRS, CDR2 YFSETQ. Trimming removed 0 bases from V and 3 bases from J; junction bases left unmatched: 4. This CDR3 comprises 15 residues. The CDR3 nucleotides are TGCGCCAGCAGCTTGGACAGGGGGAGGGACTATGGCTACACCTTC. Encoded protein: CASSLDRGRDYGYTF.

The chain uses TRBV9 and TRBJ2-2; D ambiguous. Germline-derived CDR1 and CDR2 are SGDLS and YYNGEE. V shed 2 bases and J shed 7 bases, with 18 bases lying between them. The CDR3 extends over 16 amino acids. The CDR3 reads CASSVGELVKIGELFF. The CDR3 nucleotides read TGTGCCAGCAGCGTTGGCGAGCTAGTTAAGATCGGGGAGCTGTTTTTT.

This rearrangement joins TRBV28 to TRBJ2-7; 11 bases map to TRBD1. The CDR3 is 21 residues long. Germline lookup yields CDR1 MDHEN and CDR2 SYDVKM. V was pared by 2 bases and J by 7 bases, with 25 bases of the junction left unmatched. CDR3 region: CASSLTLNPSRPGQGGWEQYF. The CDR3 coding sequence is TGTGCCAGCAGTTTAACCCTCAACCCCTCCCGCCCGGGACAGGGGGGCTGGGAGCAGTACTTC.

The chain couples TRBV5-8 to TRBJ2-7; 9 bases are a match to TRBD2. Germline-derived CDR1 and CDR2 are SGHTS and YDEGEE. The CDR3 extends over 20 amino acids. J lost 1 base, V lost 4 bases, and 21 bases had no gene match. The CDR3 protein is CASSPQGLPYLAGTSYEQYF. The CDR3 nucleotides read TGTGCCAGCAGCCCACAGGGGCTACCTTACCTAGCGGGGACATCCTACGAGCAGTACTTC.

The sample holds one count of this clone. The chain employs TRBV19 and TRBJ2-7, with unresolved D. From germline, CDR1 is LNHDA and CDR2 SQIVND (reference sequence). Trimming pared 4 bases from V and 0 bases from J, leaving 10 bases between. This CDR3 is built from 14 residues. As DNA, the CDR3 is TGTGCCAGTAGTAGTCGCGTTTTCTCCTACGAGCAGTACTTC. This translates into CASSSRVFSYEQYF.

The V and J genes are TRBV7-2 and TRBJ2-7, with D maybe TRBD2 (5 bases). CDR3 length: 16 amino acids. The germline CDR1 and CDR2 sequences are SGHTA and FQGNSA. V was pared by 1 base and J by 5 bases, with 18 bases between. The CDR3 is CASSLVGWERKDEQYF. DNA of the CDR3: TGTGCCAGCAGCTTAGTGGGGTGGGAGAGGAAGGACGAGCAGTACTTC. Together with reference TRBV7-2 and TRBJ2-7, the CDR3 gives the full variable domain: GAGVSQSPSNKVTEKGKDVELRCDPISGHTALYWYRQSLGQGLEFLIYFQGNSAPDKSGLPSDRFSAERTGGSVSTLTIQRTQQEDSAVYLCASSLVGWERKDEQYFGPGTRLTVT.

This clone has just one count. This chain uses TRBV7-3 with TRBJ1-2; 8 nucleotides line up with TRBD1. The CDR3 loop spans 14 amino acids. Germline-derived CDR1 and CDR2 are SGHTA and FQGTGA. The trim removed 3 bases at V and 8 bases at J, leaving 8 bases unmatched. CDR3 in amino acids: CASSLDRVGSGYTF. The DNA of the CDR3 is TGTGCCAGCAGCTTGGACAGGGTAGGAAGCGGCTACACCTTC.

Only one count was recorded for this clone. The chain carries TRBV18 and TRBJ2-1; 7 nucleotides match TRBD1. The CDR3 spans 15 residues. In germline, CDR1 is KGHSH, CDR2 LQKENI. V lost 0 bases and J lost 8; bases outside the gene matches: 7. Here the CDR3 reads CASSPPGGLFHEQFF. Written as DNA, the CDR3 is TGTGCCAGCTCACCACCAGGGGGCCTCTTTCATGAGCAGTTCTTC.